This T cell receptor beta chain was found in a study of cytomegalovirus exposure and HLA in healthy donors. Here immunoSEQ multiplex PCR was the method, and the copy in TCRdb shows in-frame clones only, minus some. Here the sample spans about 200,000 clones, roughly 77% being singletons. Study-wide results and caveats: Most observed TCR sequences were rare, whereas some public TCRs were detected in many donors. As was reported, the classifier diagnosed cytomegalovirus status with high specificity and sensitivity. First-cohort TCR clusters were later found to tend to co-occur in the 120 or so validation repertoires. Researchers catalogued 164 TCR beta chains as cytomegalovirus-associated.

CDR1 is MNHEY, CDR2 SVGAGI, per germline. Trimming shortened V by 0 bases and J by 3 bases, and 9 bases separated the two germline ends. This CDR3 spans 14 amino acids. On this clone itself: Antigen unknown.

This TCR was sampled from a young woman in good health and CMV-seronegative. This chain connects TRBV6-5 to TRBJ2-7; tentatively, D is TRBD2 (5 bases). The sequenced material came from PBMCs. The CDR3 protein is CASSYSKRNYEQYF. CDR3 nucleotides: TGTGCCAGCAGTTACTCGAAGCGGAACTACGAGCAGTACTTC.